A single sample is the source of the 29 T cell receptor beta chains below, sequenced in a study of cytotoxic CD8 clonotypes in ibrutinib-treated CLL. Assay: immunoSEQ multiplex PCR; the TCRdb copy retains only in-frame clones and omits some. Of over 95,000 clones in the sample, 58% were seen once. This specimen consisted of PBMCs, obtained after 24 months of ibrutinib treatment. These receptors all come from a human donor with chronic lymphocytic leukemia.

The genes are TRBV6-1 and TRBJ2-1, with D perhaps TRBD1 (6 bases). Germline values: CDR1 MNHNS, CDR2 SASEGT. V lost 3 bases, J lost 6 bases, and 12 bases lay in between. The CDR3 loop spans 14 amino acids. The CDR3 DNA reads as TGTGCCAGCAGTGACCAAACAGGGAGCAATGAGCAGTTCTTC. This sequence encodes CASSDQTGSNEQFF.

This chain uses TRBV28 with TRBJ2-5, with TRBD1 matching 7 bases. The J segment lost 5 bases and the V segment lost 6 bases, leaving 12 bases of the junction unmatched. Germline V gene lookup returns CDR1 MDHEN and CDR2 SYDVKM. CDR3 size: 15 residues. The CDR3 DNA is TGTGCCAGCAGCCCGGGACAGAATCTCCGGGAGACCCAGTACTTC. Amino acid sequence: CASSPGQNLRETQYF. The complete variable domain, with remaining parts taken from reference TRBV28 and TRBJ2-5, reads DVKVTQSSRYLVKRTGEKVFLECVQDMDHENMFWYRQDPGLGLRLIYFSYDVKMKEKGDIPEGYSVSREKKERFSLILESASTNQTSMYLCASSPGQNLRETQYFGPGTRLLVL.

The V call is TRBV2, the J call TRBJ2-6, with no clear D. This CDR3 has 16 amino acids. V lost 6 bases and J 2 bases, leaving 14 bases between the germline ends. The germline V gene has CDR1 SNHLY and CDR2 FYNNEI. CDR3 sequence (DNA): TGTGCCAGCAGGATGGGCCTCATGCCTGGGGCCAACGTCCTGACTTTC. Protein product: CASRMGLMPGANVLTF.

This clone was counted a few times. The chain employs TRBV6-1 and TRBJ2-5, with D unclear. Germline V gene lookup returns CDR1 MNHNS and CDR2 SASEGT. This CDR3 contains 14 residues. V was trimmed by 8 bases and J by 4 bases, leaving 17 bases between them. The CDR3 nucleotides are TGTGCCAGCCACCCGGGTCAGGTGGTAGAGACCCAGTACTTC. It is translated as CASHPGQVVETQYF.

This clone appeared a few times. The rearrangement joins TRBV20-1 to TRBJ1-1; D might be TRBD1 (5 bases). The CDR3 runs 10 residues. V was cut by 6 bases and J by 5 bases, with 7 bases left in between. Germline V gene lookup returns CDR1 DFQATT and CDR2 SNEGSKA (reference sequence). The CDR3 reads CSAGGTEAFF. CDR3 coding DNA: TGCAGTGCCGGGGGAACTGAAGCTTTCTTT.

This clone was picked up one time. The chain recombines TRBV19 with TRBJ1-1; no reliable D call. Trimming took off 3 bases at V and 3 bases at J, with 5 bases between the two ends. Germline CDR1 LNHDA, CDR2 SQIVND (reference sequence). CDR3 size: 12 residues. The CDR3 loop reads CASSMEDTEAFF. DNA for the CDR3: TGTGCCAGTAGTATGGAGGACACTGAAGCTTTCTTT.

The chain carries TRBV20-1 and TRBJ2-5; D not resolved. The germline V gene has CDR1 DFQATT and CDR2 SNEGSKA (reference sequence). The CDR3 spans 10 residues. V shed 0 bases and J shed 7 bases, with 3 bases lying between them. The CDR3 here is CSAREWTQYF. DNA of the CDR3: TGCAGTGCTAGAGAATGGACCCAGTACTTC.

The chain is built from TRBV29-1 and TRBJ1-4; TRBD1 matches 9 bases. The CDR3 totals 15 residues. V was pared by 3 bases and J by 8 bases, with 10 bases of the junction left unmatched. The germline gives CDR1 SQVTM, CDR2 ANQGSEA. The CDR3 is CSVDSGQGTGEKLFF. As DNA, the CDR3 is TGCAGCGTTGACTCCGGACAGGGGACAGGAGAAAAACTGTTTTTT.

The chain recombines TRBV25-1 with TRBJ1-1; possibly TRBD1 for D (5 bases). Germline V gene sequence: CDR1 MGHDK, CDR2 SYGVNS. The V gene lost 2 bases and the J gene lost 7 bases, with 17 bases spanning the gap. The CDR3 spans 15 residues. CDR3 in amino acids: CASSEELTGSVEAFF. The DNA for the CDR3 is TGTGCCAGCAGTGAAGAACTCACAGGCAGTGTTGAAGCTTTCTTT.

This chain uses TRBV5-1 with TRBJ2-1, with 8 bases that match TRBD1. Trimming removed 2 bases from V and 6 bases from J; junction bases left unmatched: 1. The length of the CDR3 is 13 residues. CDR1 SGHRS and CDR2 YFSETQ come from the germline V gene. The chain's CDR3 is CASSFDRGNEQFF. The CDR3 region has the DNA TGCGCCAGCAGCTTTGACAGGGGCAATGAGCAGTTCTTC.

This chain links TRBV16 with TRBJ2-7; D is uncertain. The ends were cut back, 3 bases at V and 4 bases at J, with 7 bases in the middle. The CDR3 contains 12 residues. Germline V gives CDR1 KGHSY, CDR2 FQNENV. The CDR3, as DNA: TGTGCCAGCAGCCACGGTTCATACGAGCAGTACTTC. Protein sequence: CASSHGSYEQYF.

The chain carries TRBV6-6 and TRBJ1-2, with 7 positions matching TRBD1. Looked up from germline, CDR1 is MNHNY and CDR2 is SVGAGI (reference sequence). V lost 6 bases, J lost 2 bases, and 6 bases stayed unmatched. This CDR3 is built from 14 residues. CDR3 sequence: CASRGGQLNYGYTF. The DNA of the CDR3 is TGTGCCAGCAGGGGGGGACAGTTGAACTATGGCTACACCTTC.

For the CDR3, the DNA is TGCAGCGTCCACACCGGGACGGTTTATGGCTACACCTTC. Its translation is CSVHTGTVYGYTF. The rearrangement links TRBV29-1 to TRBJ1-2, with a tentative D call TRBD1 (5 bases). Germline V lookup: CDR1 SQVTM, CDR2 ANQGSEA. CDR3 size: 13 residues. V lost 6 bases, J lost 5 bases, and 16 bases lay in between. The whole variable domain, remainder taken from reference TRBV29-1 and TRBJ1-2, is SAVISQKPSRDICQRGTSLTIQCQVDSQVTMMFWYRQQPGQSLTLIATANQGSEATYESGFVIDKFPISRPNLTFSTLTVSNMSPEDSSIYLCSVHTGTVYGYTFGSGTRLTVV.

The genes are TRBV9 and TRBJ1-6, with D tentatively TRBD1 (5 bases). This CDR3 is 14 amino acids long. Per the germline V gene, CDR1 is SGDLS and CDR2 is YYNGEE. The V and J ends lost 3 bases and 6 bases respectively, with 10 bases between them. CDR3 sequence (DNA): TGTGCCAGCAGCGCAGGGTGGAGTAATTCACCCCTCCACTTT. Protein product: CASSAGWSNSPLHF.

V usage is TRBV5-4 and J usage is TRBJ2-5; 7 bases fit TRBD2. Germline trimming cut 2 bases from V and 5 bases from J; bases unmatched to any gene: 3. Looked up from germline, CDR1 is SGHNT and CDR2 is YYREEE (reference sequence). The CDR3 runs to 13 residues. CDR3 in amino acids: CASSFMGGETQYF. The CDR3 coding sequence is TGTGCCAGCAGCTTTATGGGGGGGGAGACCCAGTACTTC.

The chain is built from TRBV6-1 and TRBJ2-3; 7 bases fit TRBD1. Germline V gene data show CDR1 as MNHNS and CDR2 as SASEGT. V gave up 4 bases and J gave up 4 bases; unmatched junction bases: 2. The CDR3 consists of 13 residues. For the CDR3, the DNA is TGTGCCAGCAGTGGACAGGGTTCAGATACGCAGTATTTT. Residues: CASSGQGSDTQYF.

This clone was observed a few times. The chain is built from TRBV9 and TRBJ1-2, with a weak D call TRBD1 (5 bases). Germline V gene data show CDR1 as SGDLS and CDR2 as YYNGEE. V shed 6 bases and J shed 6 bases, with 12 bases lying between them. The CDR3 sequence is 12 residues long. CDR3 sequence (DNA): TGTGCCAGCAATTCAGGGTACGATGGCTACACCTTC. This translates into CASNSGYDGYTF.

This chain uses TRBV5-1 with TRBJ1-4; D perhaps matches TRBD1 (6 bases). This CDR3 region has 18 residues. V was pared by 0 bases and J by 1 base, with 16 bases between. The germline CDR1 and CDR2 sequences are SGHRS and YFSETQ. The CDR3 DNA sequence: TGCGCCAGCAGCTTGGGTCCCCGACAAGGGGGAACTAATGAAAAACTGTTTTTT. Its translation: CASSLGPRQGGTNEKLFF. The whole variable domain, remainder taken from reference TRBV5-1 and TRBJ1-4, is KAGVTQTPRYLIKTRGQQVTLSCSPISGHRSVSWYQQTPGQGLQFLFEYFSETQRNKGNFPGRFSGRQFSNSRSEMNVSTLELGDSALYLCASSLGPRQGGTNEKLFFGSGTQLSVL.

This clone has just a few counts. V gene TRBV10-3 combines with J gene TRBJ1-2; D gene unclear. Trimming removed 0 bases from V and 4 bases from J, with 9 bases in between. The CDR3 spans 14 residues. The germline V gene encodes CDR1 ENHRY and CDR2 SYGVKD. Written as DNA, the CDR3 is TGTGCCATCAGTGAGTCTGTGTCGGGCTATGGCTACACCTTC. Translating it yields CAISESVSGYGYTF.

This clone has more than one count but fewer than ten. The rearrangement links TRBV5-1 to TRBJ2-1; TRBD2 aligns across 8 bases. CDR1 SGHRS and CDR2 YFSETQ come from the germline V gene. CDR3 length: 15 amino acids. V was pared by 0 bases and J by 4 bases, with 3 bases of the junction left unmatched. This CDR3 is CASSLGPSGYNEQFF. The CDR3 DNA is TGCGCCAGCAGCTTGGGGCCTAGCGGGTACAATGAGCAGTTCTTC.

V is TRBV9 and J is TRBJ2-7; D may be TRBD1 (6 bases). The CDR3 extends over 14 amino acids. V was clipped by 0 bases and J by 2 bases, with 9 bases between them. CDR1 is SGDLS and CDR2 is YYNGEE in the germline V gene. CDR3 sequence: CASSVGGGTYEQYF. The DNA of the CDR3 is TGTGCCAGCAGCGTAGGTGGGGGCACCTACGAGCAGTACTTC.

The chain links TRBV15 to TRBJ2-1; D gene uncertain. The CDR3 is 15 amino acids. V was clipped by 5 bases and J by 7 bases, with 18 bases between them. CDR1 is LNHNV and CDR2 is YYDKDF in the germline V gene (reference sequence). Here the CDR3 reads CATSPFGDRLNEQFF. DNA of the CDR3: TGTGCCACCAGCCCTTTTGGGGATAGGCTGAATGAGCAGTTCTTC.

In its sample, this clone was seen a few times. The chain recombines TRBV29-1 with TRBJ2-3; TRBD1 matches at 8 bases. J gave up 4 bases and V 6 bases, and 9 bases lay outside the gene matches. CDR3 length: 14 residues. The V gene's germline CDR1 is SQVTM and CDR2 ANQGSEA. CDR3 sequence (DNA): TGCAGCGTAGAGGGACAGGCGTCCCCAGATACGCAGTATTTT. Its translation is CSVEGQASPDTQYF.

The J gene is TRBJ2-3, the V gene TRBV30; the match to TRBD2 covers 8 bases. The V gene's germline CDR1 is GTSNPN and CDR2 SVGIG (reference sequence). The CDR3 length is 12 residues. J was trimmed by 4 bases and V by 5 bases; bases with no gene match: 2. The CDR3, as DNA: TGTGCCTGGGGACTAGCACCAGATACGCAGTATTTT. Translating it yields CAWGLAPDTQYF.

V gene TRBV7-2 combines with J gene TRBJ2-2, with 8 nucleotides matching TRBD1. Germline values: CDR1 SGHTA, CDR2 FQGNSA. The ends lost 10 bases at V and 1 base at J; junction bases unmatched: 5. This CDR3 is 14 amino acids long. CDR3 DNA: TGTGCCATCCGAGGGACAGGGAACACCGGGGAGCTGTTTTTT. Its translation: CAIRGTGNTGELFF.

The J gene is TRBJ2-7, the V gene TRBV11-2; 7 nucleotides line up with TRBD2. V lost 3 bases to trimming and J lost 2 bases; unmatched junction nucleotides: 7. CDR3 size: 15 residues. From germline, CDR1 is SGHAT and CDR2 FQNNGV. The CDR3 bases are TGTGCCAGCAGCTTCGGGGAGGGCTTTACCTACGAGCAGTACTTC. Translated, it gives CASSFGEGFTYEQYF.

This chain joins TRBV5-1 and TRBJ2-5; no definite D call. Germline V gives CDR1 SGHRS, CDR2 YFSETQ. Trimming left V 0 bases short and J 5 bases short, with 14 bases between. CDR3 length: 15 amino acids. The CDR3 DNA reads TGCGCCAGCAGCTTGGCCCCTAGTAGTGCGGAGACCCAGTACTTC. Residues: CASSLAPSSAETQYF.

This clone showed up just a few times. The gene calls are TRBV2 and TRBJ2-3, with TRBD2 identical over 10 bases. The CDR3 has 15 amino acids. Germline V gene sequence: CDR1 SNHLY, CDR2 FYNNEI. With V trimmed by 2 bases and J by 5 bases, 4 bases remained unmatched. CDR3 sequence: CASSELAGVGDTQYF. The CDR3 DNA reads TGTGCCAGCAGTGAACTAGCGGGGGTAGGAGATACGCAGTATTTT.

This CDR3 is CASSANPRRALAEQFF. The DNA for the CDR3 is TGTGCCAGCAGCGCCAATCCCCGCAGGGCCCTTGCTGAGCAGTTCTTC. V gene TRBV5-7 combines with J gene TRBJ2-1, with D possibly TRBD1 on 5 matching bases. TRBV5-7 is sorted into the ORF group, with uncertain function. This CDR3 region has 16 residues. Deletions cut 4 bases from V and 9 bases from J, with 23 bases between.